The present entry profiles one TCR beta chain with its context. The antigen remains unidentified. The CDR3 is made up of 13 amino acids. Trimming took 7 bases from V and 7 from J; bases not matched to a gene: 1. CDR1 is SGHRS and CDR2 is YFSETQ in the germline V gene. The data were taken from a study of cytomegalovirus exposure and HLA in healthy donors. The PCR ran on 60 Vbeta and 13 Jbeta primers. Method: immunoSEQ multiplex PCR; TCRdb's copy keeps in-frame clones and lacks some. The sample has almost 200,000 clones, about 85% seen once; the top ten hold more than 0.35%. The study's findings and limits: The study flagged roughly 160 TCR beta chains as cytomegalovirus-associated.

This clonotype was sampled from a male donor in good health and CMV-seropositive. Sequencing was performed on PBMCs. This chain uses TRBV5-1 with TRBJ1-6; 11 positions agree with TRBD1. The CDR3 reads CASGTGGNSPLHF. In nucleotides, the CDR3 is TGCGCCAGCGGGACAGGGGGAAATTCACCCCTCCACTTT.